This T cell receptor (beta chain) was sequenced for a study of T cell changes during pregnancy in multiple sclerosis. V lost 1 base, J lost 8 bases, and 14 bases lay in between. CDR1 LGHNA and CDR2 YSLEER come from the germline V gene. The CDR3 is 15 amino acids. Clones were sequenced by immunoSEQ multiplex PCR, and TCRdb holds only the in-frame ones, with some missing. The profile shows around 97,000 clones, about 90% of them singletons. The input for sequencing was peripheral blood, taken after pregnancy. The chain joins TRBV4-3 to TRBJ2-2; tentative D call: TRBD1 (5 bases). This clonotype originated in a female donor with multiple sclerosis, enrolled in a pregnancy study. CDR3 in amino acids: CASSQGAPSGGELFF. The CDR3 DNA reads TGCGCCAGCAGCCAAGGGGCGCCGTCAGGGGGGGAGCTGTTTTTT.